This entry lists 18 T cell receptor beta chains sequenced from one sample in a study of shared clonotypes between healthy human individuals. Only in-frame clones appear in the TCRdb table, and some are missing; sequencing was by immunoSEQ multiplex PCR. The repertoire holds around 2,000,000 clones, with 90% to 95% as singletons. Sequenced: naive CD4+ T cells sorted from blood. Indicated subset: CD45RA+ positively selected. These receptors originate from a man aged 18 to 29 in good health.

The chain couples TRBV15 to TRBJ1-2; D unresolved. The CDR3 runs to 12 residues. Germline V lookup: CDR1 LNHNV, CDR2 YYDKDF (reference sequence). V lost 5 bases, J lost 2 bases, and 6 bases lay in between. CDR3 in DNA: TGTGCCACCAGCGATCGGAACTATGGCTACACCTTC. It specifies CATSDRNYGYTF.

Note on this clone: The identical CDR3 is also encoded by other nucleotide sequences in the sample. The V gene is TRBV6-5, the J gene TRBJ2-5; D is unresolved. Germline V gene sequence: CDR1 MNHEY, CDR2 SVGAGI. The germline V and J ends were trimmed by 0 bases and 5 bases, with 10 bases remaining between them. The CDR3 is made up of 14 amino acids. The CDR3 sequence: CASSYSGSWETQYF. Here the CDR3 DNA reads TGTGCCAGCAGTTACTCAGGAAGCTGGGAGACCCAGTACTTC.

The chain links TRBV11-2 to TRBJ2-2; D possibly corresponds to TRBD2 (5 bases). The germline gives CDR1 SGHAT, CDR2 FQNNGV. V lost 3 bases and J 6 bases, leaving 23 bases between the germline ends. The CDR3 consists of 18 residues. The CDR3 reads CASSFLAFSGMGSGELFF. Here the CDR3 DNA reads TGTGCCAGCAGCTTCCTAGCTTTCTCAGGCATGGGGTCCGGGGAGCTGTTTTTT.

The chain uses TRBV5-1 and TRBJ1-5; the D gene is possibly TRBD1 (6 bases). Germline assignment: CDR1 SGHRS and CDR2 YFSETQ. V was cut by 0 bases and J by 0 bases, with 10 bases left in between. This CDR3 spans 16 amino acids. This chain's CDR3 is CASSLGAGDSNQPQHF. DNA of the CDR3: TGCGCCAGCAGCTTGGGAGCAGGGGATAGCAATCAGCCCCAGCATTTT.

V is TRBV27 and J is TRBJ1-1; the D is unclear. From germline, CDR1 is MNHEY and CDR2 SMNVEV (reference sequence). This CDR3 has 13 residues. Deletions cut 6 bases from V and 4 bases from J, with 12 bases between. CDR3 DNA sequence: TGTGCCAGCAGCGGAGCGGGAGTCACTGAAGCTTTCTTT. Its protein is CASSGAGVTEAFF.

The chain carries TRBV27 and TRBJ2-3; maybe TRBD2 (6 bases). Trimming stripped 3 bases from V and 3 bases from J, with 10 bases between. The CDR3 is 14 amino acids. CDR1 and CDR2 from the germline V gene are MNHEY and SMNVEV (reference sequence). The DNA of the CDR3 is TGTGCCAGCAGTTTCCTGGGACTGACAGATACGCAGTATTTT. Translation gives CASSFLGLTDTQYF.

The rearrangement uses TRBV29-1 and TRBJ1-2; a weak D match, TRBD1 (5 bases). Trimming removed 0 bases from V and 6 bases from J, with 8 bases in between. This CDR3 is built from 12 residues. Germline CDR1 and CDR2: SQVTM and ANQGSEA. The CDR3 sequence is CSVEDQGDGYTF. For the CDR3, the DNA is TGCAGCGTTGAAGATCAAGGGGATGGCTACACCTTC.

The chain employs TRBV19 and TRBJ1-6; perhaps TRBD1 as D (5 bases). Germline values: CDR1 LNHDA, CDR2 SQIVND (reference sequence). Deletions cut 8 bases from V and 7 bases from J, with 18 bases between. The CDR3 covers 15 residues. The CDR3 DNA sequence: TGTGCCAGTTCAGTCGGGACCGTCCAAAATTCACCCCTCCACTTT. Its translation: CASSVGTVQNSPLHF.

This chain links TRBV2 with TRBJ1-2; 7 nucleotides align to TRBD1. This CDR3 is built from 16 residues. CDR1 and CDR2 (germline): SNHLY, FYNNEI. Losses at the gene ends were 6 bases for V and 6 bases for J; bases not matched to a gene: 16. For the CDR3, the DNA is TGTGCCAGCAGAGTAACAGGCGGCCGGCAGGGGGATGGCTACACCTTC. Protein sequence: CASRVTGGRQGDGYTF. Using reference TRBV2 and TRBJ1-2 for the parts outside the CDR3, the full variable domain is EPEVTQTPSHQVTQMGQEVILRCVPISNHLYFYWYRQILGQKVEFLVSFYNNEISEKSEIFDDQFSVERPDGSNFTLKIRSTKLEDSAMYFCASRVTGGRQGDGYTFGSGTRLTVV.

For the CDR3, the DNA is TGTGCCAGCAGCTTGACAGGGGGCAGGGAAAAACTGTTTTTT. It is translated as CASSLTGGREKLFF. The chain is built from TRBV5-6 and TRBJ1-4; 9 bases map to TRBD1. The CDR3 runs 14 residues. Germline lookup yields CDR1 SGHDT and CDR2 YYEEEE. V gave up 1 base and J gave up 8 bases; unmatched junction bases: 3.

This clone was seen once. This chain links TRBV29-1 with TRBJ1-5, with 9 bases lining up with TRBD1. The CDR3 runs to 18 residues. V shed 6 bases, J shed 2 bases, and the junction held 17 bases outside the gene matches. Germline loops: CDR1 SQVTM, CDR2 ANQGSEA. This CDR3 reads CSVRTGDIPFLGNQPQHF. The DNA of the CDR3 is TGCAGCGTCCGGACAGGGGACATCCCCTTTTTGGGCAATCAGCCCCAGCATTTT.

This chain uses TRBV2 with TRBJ1-5; D is unclear. The length of the CDR3 is 15 residues. The V end lost 4 bases, the J end lost 2 bases, and 12 bases lay between the germline ends. Germline CDR1 reads SNHLY; CDR2 reads FYNNEI. Written as DNA, the CDR3 is TGTGCCAGCAGTGTAGAGAGATCTCGCAATCAGCCCCAGCATTTT. It codes for CASSVERSRNQPQHF.

V is TRBV7-8 and J is TRBJ1-2; 7 positions match TRBD1. V lost 4 bases and J lost 3; bases outside the gene matches: 2. The CDR3 spans 13 residues. Germline V gene lookup returns CDR1 SGHVS and CDR2 FQNEAQ. The DNA of the CDR3 is TGTGCCAGCAGCTCCGACAGGGACTATGGCTACACCTTC. Translated: CASSSDRDYGYTF.

The J gene is TRBJ2-7, the V gene TRBV7-2, with 9 bases lining up with TRBD2. The V segment lost 3 bases and the J segment 3 bases; nucleotides outside the gene matches: 9. The CDR3 is made up of 16 amino acids. Looked up from germline, CDR1 is SGHTA and CDR2 is FQGNSA. The CDR3 protein is CASSFTSGQAFYEQYF. The CDR3 DNA follows: TGTGCCAGCAGCTTCACTAGCGGGCAAGCTTTCTACGAGCAGTACTTC.

Here the CDR3 DNA reads TGTGCCAGCAGTGACAGGGTGAAGACCCAGTACTTC. Its translation is CASSDRVKTQYF. The chain recombines TRBV2 with TRBJ2-5, with TRBD1 as a possible D gene (5 bases). The CDR3 spans 12 residues. Germline assignment: CDR1 SNHLY and CDR2 FYNNEI. V was clipped by 3 bases and J by 6 bases, with 8 bases between them.

This chain connects TRBV27 to TRBJ1-2; 8 bases align to TRBD1. Germline V gene lookup returns CDR1 MNHEY and CDR2 SMNVEV (reference sequence). This CDR3 spans 15 amino acids. Trimming took 4 bases from V and 8 from J; bases not matched to a gene: 12. Here the CDR3 reads CASSSDRVALGGYTF. The CDR3 DNA reads as TGTGCCAGCAGTTCGGACAGGGTTGCTCTCGGAGGCTACACCTTC.

The rearrangement links TRBV5-4 to TRBJ1-6; D might be TRBD1 (6 bases). This CDR3 is built from 14 residues. Trimming cost V 4 bases and J 7 bases, with 12 bases left between them. Germline CDR1 and CDR2: SGHNT and YYREEE (reference sequence). For the CDR3, the DNA is TGTGCCAGCAGCATTGGACAGAACAATTCACCCCTCCACTTT. Translation: CASSIGQNNSPLHF.

With respect to this clone: The same CDR3 arises from other DNA sequences in this sample as well. The chain recombines TRBV29-1 with TRBJ2-1; no reliable D call. The germline V gene encodes CDR1 SQVTM and CDR2 ANQGSEA. V was clipped by 5 bases and J by 3 bases, with 5 bases between them. This CDR3 is built from 11 residues. In DNA, the CDR3 is TGCAGCGTTCTAAACTACAATGAGCAGTTCTTC. The encoded protein is CSVLNYNEQFF.